This T cell receptor beta chain was documented in a study of T cells after yellow fever vaccination. Many counts were recorded for this clonotype. The CDR3 has 13 amino acids. V was shortened by 2 bases and J by 8 bases, with 12 bases between the two germline ends. Germline CDR1 is MNHEY and CDR2 is SVGEGT. MiXCR, run by TCRdb on the 5' RACE reads, gives a single entry per CDR3 protein. This table holds under 250,000 distinct CDR3 sequences, approximately 3.3% found once. The receptor was isolated from a man between 18 and 29 years old who received the YFV17D yellow fever vaccine. J is TRBJ1-1 and V is TRBV6-2 or TRBV6-3, with D hard to call. Sample: CD4+ T cells sorted from PBMCs, taken 10 days after the yellow fever booster vaccination. CDR3 DNA: TGTGCCAGCAGTTACCTCCCCACTGTGGAAGCTTTCTTT. Translated, it gives CASSYLPTVEAFF.